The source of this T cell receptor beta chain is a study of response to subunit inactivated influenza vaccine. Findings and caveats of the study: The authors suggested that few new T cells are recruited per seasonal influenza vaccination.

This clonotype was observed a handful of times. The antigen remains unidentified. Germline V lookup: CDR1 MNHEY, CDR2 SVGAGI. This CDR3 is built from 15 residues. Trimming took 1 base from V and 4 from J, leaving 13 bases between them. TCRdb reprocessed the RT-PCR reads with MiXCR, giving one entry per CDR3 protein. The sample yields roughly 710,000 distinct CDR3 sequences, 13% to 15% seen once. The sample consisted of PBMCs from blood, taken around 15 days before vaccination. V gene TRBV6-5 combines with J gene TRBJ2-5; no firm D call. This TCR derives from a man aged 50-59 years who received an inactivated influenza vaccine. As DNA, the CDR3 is TGTGCCAGCAGTTACTTCCCGGGCTTAGGAGAGACCCAGTACTTC. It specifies CASSYFPGLGETQYF.